The rows below give T cell receptor beta chains drawn from one sample of a study of beta chain features in type 1 diabetes. Libraries were prepared by immunoSEQ multiplex PCR; TCRdb keeps only in-frame clonotypes and omits some of them. The table has about 68,000 clones, around 49% seen once. The specimen was central memory CD4+ T cells from blood. The origin of the receptors is a man younger than 40 with type 1 diabetes. CDR3s include the opening cysteine and the closing phenylalanine or tryptophan.

v_call cdr3_aa
TRBV19 CASSLRYEQYF
TRBV4-1 CASSQGQGANTEAFF
TRBV29-1 CSVKRGGGPYNEQFF
TRBV19 CATSENRGEPQHF
TRBV9 CASSVEIGETQYF
TRBV19 CASSISPGANYEQYF
TRBV4-2 CASSQRTSGSTGELFF
TRBV7-9 CASSPGTINTDTQYF
TRBV6-1 CASSERGETQYF
TRBV19 CASSGTGNLEKLFF
TRBV2 CASKTTGGYQPQHF
TRBV19 CASSNPGGSLETQYF
TRBV30 CAWRGQNNEKLFF
TRBV6-1 CASSAGGALDSPLHF
TRBV5-4 CASSPPGLAGTGELFF
TRBV7-2 CASSVQGQPREKLFF
TRBV27 CAGTRAGEQYF
TRBV6-6 CASEAGDTQYF
TRBV2 CASSDQRGGPNEQFF
TRBV19 CASSNGGGGSSNEKLFF
TRBV2 CASSEGLSTDTQYF
TRBV5-1 CASSWDSSYEQYF
TRBV5-1 CASSLGGTGNEQFF
TRBV5-4 CASSSRQGPDTQYF
TRBV4-1 CASSQDRPSRGGGELFF
TRBV5-1 CASSLGAQSFEKLFF
TRBV5-4 CASSSDSGTDTQYF
TRBV5-4 CASSLVGASGYEQYF
TRBV19 CASSILWGSGVNTGELFF
TRBV19 CASSIDGFSRERYNEQFF
TRBV28 CASSLWRNQPQHF
TRBV29-1 CSVDLGRQGANYGYTF
TRBV25-1 CASSEGQGLQTYNEQFF
TRBV19 CASSIGDRGSGNTIYF
TRBV7-9 CASSFVSGGLGQPQHF
TRBV2 CASSGDSNQPQHF
TRBV6-1 CASSEDGGNTIYF
TRBV19 CASSIYPGSDYEQYF
TRBV30 CAWCHGAGNTIYF
TRBV4-1 CASSQGGSRSMNTEAFF